Below, one T cell receptor (beta chain) is given with its context. Its binding antigen is unknown. Base qualities are not provided; no much larger clone lies one nucleotide away. Per the publication, the time point label means: baseline, week 1 (first vaccination visit). The treatment or condition label corresponds to: pre-vaccination baseline after standard-of-care therapy. Donors had newly diagnosed WHO grade 3 or 4 IDH1-mutant astrocytomas with loss of nuclear ATRX. The samples were drawn from NOA16, a multicentre, single-arm, open-label phase I trial in Germany that tested a mutant IDH1 peptide vaccine in humans for the first time. Visit V03 blood draws served as the baseline sample for immunogenicity testing. The DNeasy Blood and Tissue Kit was used to extract genomic DNA from EDTA blood for TCRB sequencing. This entry belongs to a study of a mutant IDH1 vaccine in newly diagnosed glioma (dated by TCRdb to about 2021). Context from the whole study: Of the 32 patients who were treated, approximately 60% were male and approximately 40% were female, and the mean age was around 43 years. Prior to enrollment, patients had been given standard therapy consisting of radiotherapy alone, temozolomide alone, or radiochemotherapy with temozolomide, with the combination given to most patients. Six visits were used for peripheral blood collection: V03 (baseline), V05, V07, V10, V12 and V13. For exploratory analyses, longitudinal TCRB deep sequencing was carried out in roughly 25 treated patients wherever samples were available. Points the paper makes about the study in general: Selection of PBMC samples for TCRB deep sequencing was based on availability. According to the authors, sample limitations meant that analyses of patient blood samples could not be reproduced. Immune responses induced by the vaccine were seen in around 93% of patients across multiple MHC alleles. Pseudoprogression seemed to be unrelated to changes in the top peripheral T cell clonotypes found by TCRB sequencing.

Based on the germline V gene, the CDR1 and CDR2 sequences are LGHNA and YSLEER. V is pruned by 4 bases and J by 5 bases, leaving 9 bases of the junction without a gene match. The CDR3, cysteine through phenylalanine, is 15 amino acids long. Only the CDR3 part of the read is kept: 45 bases, read in frame from the first base. To prepare the library, the immunoSEQ multiplex PCR assay was applied. The hsTCRB Kit was used according to the manufacturer's protocol to amplify rearranged TCR beta chain sequences. An Illumina MiSeq was used to sequence the TCRB libraries. As for how the authors treated the data: Demultiplexing, trimming and gene mapping were performed with the kit vendor's proprietary platform. Here the immuneACCESS table is served through TCRdb, limited to in-frame sequences with V and J called. Missing clones are a known gap in these copies; in checked studies unresolved V genes cover under half, and the rest lacks a known reason. V, J and clone size are taken as reported in that table, and D and trimming were inferred from the DNA itself. The sample table lists over 55,000 clones, about four fifths of them with a count of one. About 4.5% of the sample is in the top ten clones.

The material sequenced was peripheral blood mononuclear cells (PBMCs), taken from a glioma patient treated with radiotherapy, temozolomide or both. This TCR was sampled from a woman aged 18-29 years with glioma. Some clones in this sample may be carry-over from other donors' samples. Here the chain combines TRBV4-3 and TRBJ2-5, with 8 junctional bases fitting TRBD1. The nucleotide sequence is TGCGCCAGCAGCCTACAGGACAGGGTAGGGGAGACCCAGTACTTC. Translation gives CASSLQDRVGETQYF.